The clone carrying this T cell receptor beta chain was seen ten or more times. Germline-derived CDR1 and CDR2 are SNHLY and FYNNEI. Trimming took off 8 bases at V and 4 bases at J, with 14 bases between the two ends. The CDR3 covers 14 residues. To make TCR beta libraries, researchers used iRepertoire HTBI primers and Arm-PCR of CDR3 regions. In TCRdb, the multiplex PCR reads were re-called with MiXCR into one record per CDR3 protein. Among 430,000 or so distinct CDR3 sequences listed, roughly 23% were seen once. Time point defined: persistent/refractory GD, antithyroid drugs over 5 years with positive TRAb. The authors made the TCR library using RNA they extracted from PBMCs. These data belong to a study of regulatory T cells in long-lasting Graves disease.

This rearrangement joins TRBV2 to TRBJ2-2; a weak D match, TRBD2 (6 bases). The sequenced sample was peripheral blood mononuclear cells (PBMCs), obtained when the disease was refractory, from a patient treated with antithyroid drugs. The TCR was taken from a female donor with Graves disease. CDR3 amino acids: CASVQLAATGELFF. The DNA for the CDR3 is TGTGCCAGCGTCCAACTAGCAGCCACCGGGGAGCTGTTTTTT.